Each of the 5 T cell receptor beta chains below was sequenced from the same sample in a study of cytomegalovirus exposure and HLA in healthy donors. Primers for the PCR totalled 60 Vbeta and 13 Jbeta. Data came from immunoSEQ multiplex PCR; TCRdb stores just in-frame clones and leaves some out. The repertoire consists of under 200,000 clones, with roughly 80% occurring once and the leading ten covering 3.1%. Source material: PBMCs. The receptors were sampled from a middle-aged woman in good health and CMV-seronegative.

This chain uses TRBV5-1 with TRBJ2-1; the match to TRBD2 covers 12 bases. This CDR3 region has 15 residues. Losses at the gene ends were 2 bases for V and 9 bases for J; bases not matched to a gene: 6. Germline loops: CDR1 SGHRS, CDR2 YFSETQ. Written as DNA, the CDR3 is TGCGCCAGCAGCTTAGTGCTAGCGGGGGGGGCTGAGCAGTTCTTC. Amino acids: CASSLVLAGGAEQFF. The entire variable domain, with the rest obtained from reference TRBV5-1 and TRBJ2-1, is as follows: KAGVTQTPRYLIKTRGQQVTLSCSPISGHRSVSWYQQTPGQGLQFLFEYFSETQRNKGNFPGRFSGRQFSNSRSEMNVSTLELGDSALYLCASSLVLAGGAEQFFGPGTRLTVL.

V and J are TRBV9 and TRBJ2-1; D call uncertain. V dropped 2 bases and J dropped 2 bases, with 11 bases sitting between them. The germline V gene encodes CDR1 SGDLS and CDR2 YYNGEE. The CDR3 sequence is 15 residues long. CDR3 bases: TGTGCCAGCAGCGTTGGGCCCCACCCCTACAATGAGCAGTTCTTC. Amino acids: CASSVGPHPYNEQFF.

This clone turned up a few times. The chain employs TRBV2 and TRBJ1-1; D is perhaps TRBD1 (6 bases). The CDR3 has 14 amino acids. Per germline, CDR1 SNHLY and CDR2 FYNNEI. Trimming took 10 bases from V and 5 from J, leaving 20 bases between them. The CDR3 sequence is CATDAQGRTTEAFF. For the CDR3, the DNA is TGTGCCACCGATGCACAGGGAAGAACGACTGAAGCTTTCTTT.

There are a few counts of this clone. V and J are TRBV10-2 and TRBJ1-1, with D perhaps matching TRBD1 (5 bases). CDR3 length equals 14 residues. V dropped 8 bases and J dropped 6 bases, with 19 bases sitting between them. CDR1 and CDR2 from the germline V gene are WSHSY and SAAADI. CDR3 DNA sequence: TGCGCCAGCGCTAGATGGGGGGTTTTACCTGAAGCTTTCTTT. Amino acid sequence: CASARWGVLPEAFF.

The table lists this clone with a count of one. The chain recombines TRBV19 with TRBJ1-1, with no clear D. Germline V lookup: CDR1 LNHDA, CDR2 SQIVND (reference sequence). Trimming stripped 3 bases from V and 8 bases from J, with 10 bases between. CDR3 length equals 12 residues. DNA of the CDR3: TGTGCCAGTAGTATGTCCGCGAGAGAAGCTTTCTTT. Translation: CASSMSAREAFF.